The 6 T cell receptor beta chains presented below share a single source sample, sequenced in a study of T cells after yellow fever vaccination. TCRdb recomputed calls from the 5' RACE reads with MiXCR, one row per CDR3 protein. The sample comprises 78,000 or so distinct CDR3 sequences, more than 5.5% of which are singletons, and roughly 30% rests with the top ten. Here the sequenced sample was CD8+ T cells sorted from PBMCs, taken approximately 11 days after the first yellow fever vaccination. The origin of the receptors is a man aged 18 to 29 who received the YFV17D yellow fever vaccine.

This clonotype occurred many times. The J gene is TRBJ2-2, the V gene TRBV7-6; D unresolved. Trimming removed 8 bases from V and 2 bases from J, with 6 bases in between. The CDR3 is 12 amino acids. CDR1 SGHVS and CDR2 FNYEAQ come from the germline V gene. For the CDR3, the DNA is TGTGCCAGCGGATTTAACACCGGGGAGCTGTTTTTT. Amino acids: CASGFNTGELFF.

The genes are TRBV7-7 and TRBJ2-7; D tentatively reads TRBD1 or TRBD2 (5 bases each). V dropped 2 bases and J dropped 2 bases, with 10 bases sitting between them. Germline CDR1 is SSHAT and CDR2 is FNYEAQ (reference sequence). The CDR3 runs to 14 residues. The CDR3 region is CASSLNRGAYEQYF. The DNA of the CDR3 is TGTGCCAGCAGCTTAAATAGAGGGGCCTACGAGCAGTACTTC.

This clonotype was counted ten times or more. The chain combines TRBV5-4 with TRBJ2-2, with 9 bases that match TRBD1. This CDR3 spans 19 amino acids. Germline V gene data show CDR1 as SGHNT and CDR2 as YYREEE (reference sequence). The V and J ends lost 2 bases and 7 bases, in that order; junction bases with no gene match: 18. CDR3 DNA: TGTGCCAGCAGCTTTCGCCCCATTCCGGGACAGGGAGGAGACGGGGAGCTGTTTTTT. Translation gives CASSFRPIPGQGGDGELFF.

This clonotype appeared a few times. The gene calls are TRBV7-9 and TRBJ1-1; D gene unclear. Germline lookup yields CDR1 SEHNR and CDR2 FQNEAQ (reference sequence). The CDR3 covers 12 residues. Trimming removed 5 bases from V and 5 bases from J, with 9 bases in between. This CDR3 is CASSGIGTEAFF. The CDR3 DNA sequence: TGTGCCAGCAGCGGAATTGGGACTGAAGCTTTCTTT.

This clonotype was observed a handful of times. V usage is TRBV10-3 and J usage is TRBJ2-6; 7 positions match TRBD1. Germline CDR1 and CDR2: ENHRY and SYGVKD. This CDR3 spans 16 amino acids. V dropped 6 bases and J dropped 0; count of bases not matched to a gene: 5. In DNA, the CDR3 is TGTGCCATCAGCGGGACAGCCGTCTCTGGGGCCAACGTCCTGACTTTC. It yields the protein CAISGTAVSGANVLTF.

This clonotype has a handful of counts. The CDR3 bases are TGTGCCAGCAGTTACTCGAAGCCAGGGGGGACAGATACGCAGTATTTT. Amino acid sequence: CASSYSKPGGTDTQYF. The genes are TRBV6-5 and TRBJ2-3; tentative D call: TRBD1 (7 bases). The CDR3 has 16 amino acids. The germline V and J ends were trimmed by 0 bases and 3 bases, with 13 bases remaining between them. Looked up from germline, CDR1 is MNHEY and CDR2 is SVGAGI.